This TCR beta chain was sequenced during a study of T cell changes during pregnancy in multiple sclerosis. TCRdb keeps only in-frame clones here, not all; method: immunoSEQ multiplex PCR. The sample consists of roughly 36,000 clones, 90% to 95% of them appearing once. The clonotype originates from a female donor with multiple sclerosis, enrolled in a pregnancy study. Material: CD8+ T cells from peripheral blood mononuclear cells, obtained in the second trimester of pregnancy.

The CDR3 sequence: CASSLAPRQTYEQYF. CDR3 in DNA: TGCGCCAGCAGCTTGGCCCCGAGACAGACCTACGAGCAGTACTTC. The chain uses TRBV5-1 and TRBJ2-7; D is possibly TRBD1 (5 bases). CDR1 and CDR2 from the germline V gene are SGHRS and YFSETQ. The CDR3 spans 15 residues. The V and J ends lost 0 bases and 2 bases respectively, with 12 bases between them.